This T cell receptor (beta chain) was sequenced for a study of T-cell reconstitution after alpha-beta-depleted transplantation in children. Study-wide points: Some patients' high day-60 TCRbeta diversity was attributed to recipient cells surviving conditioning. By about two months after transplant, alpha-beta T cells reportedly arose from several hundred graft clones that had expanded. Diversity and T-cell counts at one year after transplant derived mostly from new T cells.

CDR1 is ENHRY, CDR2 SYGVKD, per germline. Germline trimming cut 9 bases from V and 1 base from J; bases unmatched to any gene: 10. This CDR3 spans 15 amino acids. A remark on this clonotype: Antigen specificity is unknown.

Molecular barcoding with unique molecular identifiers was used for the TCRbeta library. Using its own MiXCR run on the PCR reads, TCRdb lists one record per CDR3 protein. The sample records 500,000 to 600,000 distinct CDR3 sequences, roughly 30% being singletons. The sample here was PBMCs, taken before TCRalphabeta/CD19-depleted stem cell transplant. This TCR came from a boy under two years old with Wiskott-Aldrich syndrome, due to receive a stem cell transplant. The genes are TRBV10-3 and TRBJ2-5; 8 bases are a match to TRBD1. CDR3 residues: CAIQQGEDGQETQYF. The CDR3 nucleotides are TGTGCCATACAACAGGGGGAGGACGGCCAAGAGACCCAGTACTTC.